These 13 T cell receptor beta chains share one sample of origin, sequenced in a study of T cell responses to AZD1222 COVID-19 vaccine. Sequencing was performed with immunoSEQ multiplex PCR; in TCRdb, only in-frame clones are kept and a portion is missing. The sample contains just under 90,000 clones, approximately 91% of which appear only once. The source material was peripheral blood, sampled 28 days after the second AZD1222 dose. These receptors all stem from an adult who received the AZD1222 COVID-19 vaccine.

This clone has only one observation. CDR3 residues: CASTRQGVYSPLHF. The DNA for the CDR3 is TGTGCCAGCACACGACAGGGAGTCTACTCACCCCTCCACTTT. The chain couples TRBV7-8 to TRBJ1-6, with 7 positions matching TRBD1. J gave up 10 bases and V 7 bases, and 10 bases lay outside the gene matches. Germline CDR1 is SGHVS and CDR2 is FQNEAQ. CDR3 length equals 14 residues.

J is TRBJ1-1 and V is TRBV19; D unclear. CDR3 length: 13 residues. The V end was cut by 3 bases, the J end by 5 bases, with 10 bases between. CDR1 LNHDA and CDR2 SQIVND come from the germline V gene (reference sequence). The CDR3 sequence is CASSIFKGTEAFF. CDR3 in DNA: TGTGCCAGTAGTATCTTCAAGGGTACTGAAGCTTTCTTT.

J is TRBJ1-5 and V is TRBV18, with D perhaps TRBD1 (6 bases). Germline loops: CDR1 KGHSH, CDR2 LQKENI. V lost 3 bases to trimming and J lost 2 bases, with 11 bases between them. The CDR3 is 15 residues long. The CDR3 is CASSPDRSGNQPQHF. The CDR3 bases are TGTGCCAGCTCACCCGACAGGTCGGGCAATCAGCCCCAGCATTTT.

This clone has just a few counts. The genes are TRBV6-4 and TRBJ1-2; no firm D call. CDR3 length: 13 residues. Trimming shortened V by 2 bases and J by 4 bases, and 8 bases separated the two germline ends. Per the germline V gene, CDR1 is MRHNA and CDR2 is SNTAGT. CDR3 DNA: TGTGCCAGCAGTGACGGGGTCCGCTATGGCTACACCTTC. It encodes CASSDGVRYGYTF.

The CDR3 protein is CASSLAPRFDEQYF. CDR3 DNA sequence: TGTGCCAGCAGCTTAGCGCCGAGGTTCGACGAGCAGTACTTC. The chain uses TRBV7-9 and TRBJ2-7; the D is unclear. The CDR3 consists of 14 residues. Trimming took off 0 bases at V and 5 bases at J, with 11 bases between the two ends. Germline V lookup: CDR1 SEHNR, CDR2 FQNEAQ (reference sequence).

This clone is judged medium-sized. The chain employs TRBV5-5 and TRBJ2-1, with D maybe TRBD2 (5 bases). The V gene's germline CDR1 is SGHKS and CDR2 YYEKEE (reference sequence). The CDR3 is made up of 17 amino acids. V was shortened by 2 bases and J by 1 base, with 16 bases between the two germline ends. The CDR3 DNA reads as TGTGCCAGCAGCTTCTCGGCAGGAGGATTTTCCTACAATGAGCAGTTCTTC. It translates to CASSFSAGGFSYNEQFF.

V and J are TRBV4-1 and TRBJ2-1, with unresolved D. The V end was cut by 2 bases, the J end by 6 bases, with 17 bases between. The CDR3 runs 16 residues. Germline V lookup: CDR1 MGHRA, CDR2 YSYEKL. Here the CDR3 reads CASSQTETLGSNEQFF. CDR3 DNA: TGCGCCAGCAGCCAAACTGAAACGTTGGGTAGCAATGAGCAGTTCTTC.

V usage is TRBV30 and J usage is TRBJ1-2; 9 nucleotides agree with TRBD1. The length of the CDR3 is 13 residues. CDR1 and CDR2 from the germline V gene are GTSNPN and SVGIG (reference sequence). V trimming: 6 bases; J trimming: 8 bases; junction bases outside the gene matches: 10. CDR3 sequence (DNA): TGTGCCTGTCTTCCGGGACAGGGACGCGGCTACACCTTC. It specifies CACLPGQGRGYTF.

The V gene is TRBV3-1 (or the pseudogene TRBV3-2), the J gene TRBJ2-2; D unclear. The germline gives CDR1 LGHDT, CDR2 YNNKEL (reference sequence). The CDR3 runs to 14 residues. V was cut by 4 bases and J by 4 bases, with 10 bases left in between. The CDR3 DNA reads TGTGCCAGCAGCCTCGGCTGGGGCACCGGGGAGCTGTTTTTT. Encoded protein: CASSLGWGTGELFF.

V gene TRBV15 combines with J gene TRBJ2-5; 11 nucleotides line up with TRBD2. Germline V lookup: CDR1 LNHNV, CDR2 YYDKDF (reference sequence). The CDR3 consists of 16 residues. V lost 3 bases, J lost 5 bases, and 8 bases stayed unmatched. The CDR3 region is CATSRDLLAGEETQYF. CDR3 nucleotides: TGTGCCACCAGCAGGGACTTACTAGCGGGGGAGGAGACCCAGTACTTC.

CDR3 residues: CAWSGGAVQPQHF. The CDR3, as DNA: TGTGCCTGGAGTGGGGGGGCAGTTCAGCCCCAGCATTTT. This sequence joins TRBV30 and TRBJ1-5, with D tentatively TRBD1 (6 bases). With 1 base removed from V and 6 bases from J, the gap between germline ends came to 10 bases. CDR3 length: 13 amino acids. Germline lookup yields CDR1 GTSNPN and CDR2 SVGIG (reference sequence).

The V call is TRBV9, the J call TRBJ2-3, with TRBD1 matching 7 bases. Germline V gene data show CDR1 as SGDLS and CDR2 as YYNGEE. The CDR3 runs 15 residues. J was trimmed by 2 bases and V by 5 bases; bases with no gene match: 8. The CDR3 is CASSPPGGTTDTQYF. CDR3 nucleotide sequence: TGTGCCAGCAGTCCCCCAGGGGGAACCACAGATACGCAGTATTTT.

This rearrangement joins TRBV7-3 to TRBJ2-2, with D possibly being TRBD1 (6 bases). The V and J ends lost 3 bases and 3 bases respectively, with 14 bases between them. The CDR3 covers 16 residues. In germline, CDR1 is SGHTA, CDR2 FQGTGA. The CDR3 region is CASSFTGPGDTGELFF. As DNA, the CDR3 is TGTGCCAGCAGCTTTACAGGGCCCGGGGACACCGGGGAGCTGTTTTTT. The full variable domain, in which reference TRBV7-3 and TRBJ2-2 provide the parts outside the CDR3, is GAGVSQTPSNKVTEKGKYVELRCDPISGHTALYWYRQSLGQGPEFLIYFQGTGAADDSGLPNDRFFAVRPEGSVSTLKIQRTERGDSAVYLCASSFTGPGDTGELFFGEGSRLTVL.